This T cell receptor beta chain comes out of a study of blood T cell repertoires in COVID-19. Study-level background: Samples taken during acute and convalescent COVID-19 were collected in the United States, Italy and Spain. T cells, B-cell-depleted T cells, or PBMCs supplied cDNA or gDNA.

Per the original methods: Nucleated cell number was recorded as an estimate derived from reference gene primer amplification. The method was immunoSEQ multiplex PCR; TCRdb's version includes in-frame clones alone and lacks a portion of them. Clonal size and the V and J genes are those of that table, whereas D and trimming came from the DNA. The profile shows around 210,000 clones, about 79% of them singletons. Trimming left V 6 bases short and J 8 bases short, with 22 bases between. The germline V gene encodes CDR1 KGHSH and CDR2 LQKENI. CDR3 length: 16 amino acids. This clonotype was sampled from a human donor in a cohort sampled during active COVID-19. The sample comprised peripheral blood. This chain links TRBV18 with TRBJ1-4; possible D gene TRBD1, 6 bases. The CDR3 nucleotides are TGTGCCAGCTCGCGCAACGTGGGGGCTGGGGAAGAAAAACTGTTTTTT. This sequence encodes CASSRNVGAGEEKLFF. Together with reference TRBV18 and TRBJ1-4, the CDR3 gives the full variable domain: NAGVMQNPRHLVRRRGQEARLRCSPMKGHSHVYWYRQLPEEGLKFMVYLQKENIIDESGMPKERFSAEFPKEGPSILRIQQVVRGDSAAYFCASSRNVGAGEEKLFFGSGTQLSVL.